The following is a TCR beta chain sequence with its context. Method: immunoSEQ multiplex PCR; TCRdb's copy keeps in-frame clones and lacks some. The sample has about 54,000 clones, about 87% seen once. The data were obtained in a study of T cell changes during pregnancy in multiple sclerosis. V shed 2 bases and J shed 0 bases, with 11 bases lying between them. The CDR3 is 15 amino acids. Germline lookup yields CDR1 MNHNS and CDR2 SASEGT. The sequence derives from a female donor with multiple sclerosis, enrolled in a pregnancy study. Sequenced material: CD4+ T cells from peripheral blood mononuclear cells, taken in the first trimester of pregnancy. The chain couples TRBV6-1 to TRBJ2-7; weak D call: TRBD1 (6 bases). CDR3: CASSELTGPSYEQYF. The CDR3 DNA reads TGTGCCAGCAGTGAATTGACAGGTCCCTCCTACGAGCAGTACTTC.